The 3 T cell receptor beta chains presented below share a single source sample, sequenced in a study of T cell responses to AZD1222 COVID-19 vaccine. TCRdb's table, derived via immunoSEQ multiplex PCR, lists solely in-frame clones and lacks some. The table lists some 160,000 clones, 90% to 95% of them singletons. Sample: peripheral blood, taken on day 0 of AZD1222 vaccination. All receptors come from an adult in good health.

V is TRBV11-3 and J is TRBJ1-6, with 10 bases lining up with TRBD1. V dropped 5 bases and J dropped 9; count of bases not matched to a gene: 7. Germline V CDR1 and CDR2: SGHNT, YENEEA. The CDR3 is 15 residues long. The CDR3 DNA follows: TGTGCCAGCAGCGTGGGACAGGGGTTGGTTTCACCCCTCCACTTT. Protein product: CASSVGQGLVSPLHF.

The chain combines TRBV2 with TRBJ1-2; D uncertain. Germline V CDR1 and CDR2: SNHLY, FYNNEI. This CDR3 contains 12 residues. V lost 2 bases and J 4 bases, leaving 5 bases between the germline ends. CDR3 protein: CASSESRYGYTF. CDR3 sequence (DNA): TGTGCCAGCAGTGAAAGCCGCTATGGCTACACCTTC.

The V gene is TRBV5-4, the J gene TRBJ2-5; D may correspond to TRBD1 or TRBD2 (6 bases each). The CDR3 has 15 residues. CDR1 SGHNT and CDR2 YYREEE come from the germline V gene (reference sequence). Between the trimmed V and J ends, which lost 5 bases and 2 bases, there was a span of 16 bases. The chain's CDR3 is CASRRTGASQETQYF. The CDR3 DNA sequence: TGTGCCAGCAGGAGGACGGGGGCCTCACAAGAGACCCAGTACTTC.